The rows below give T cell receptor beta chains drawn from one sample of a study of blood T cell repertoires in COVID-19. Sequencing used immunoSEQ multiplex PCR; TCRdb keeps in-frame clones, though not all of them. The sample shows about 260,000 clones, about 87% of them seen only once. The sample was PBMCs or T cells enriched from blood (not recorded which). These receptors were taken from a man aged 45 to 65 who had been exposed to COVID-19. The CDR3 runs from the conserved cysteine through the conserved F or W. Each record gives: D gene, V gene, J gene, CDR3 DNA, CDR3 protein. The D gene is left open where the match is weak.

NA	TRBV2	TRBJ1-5	TGTGCCAGCAGTGGAGGTAATAGCAATCAGCCCCAGCATTTT	CASSGGNSNQPQHF
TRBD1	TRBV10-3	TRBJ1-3	TGTGCCATCAAACGGGACAGCGGCTCTGGAAACACCATATATTTT	CAIKRDSGSGNTIYF
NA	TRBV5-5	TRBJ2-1	TGTGCCAGCAGCTTGTCAACAGGGAGCTCCTACAATGAGCAGTTCTTC	CASSLSTGSSYNEQFF
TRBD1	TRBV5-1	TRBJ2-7	TGCGCCAGCAGCCGCGTGGGACAGGGGGCATACGAGCAGTACTTC	CASSRVGQGAYEQYF
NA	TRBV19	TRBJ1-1	TGTGCCAGTAGTATAACGGTTCAGGGCTTTGCTGAAGCTTTCTTT	CASSITVQGFAEAFF
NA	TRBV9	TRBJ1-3	TGTGCCAGCAGCGTAGATCTCTCTGGAAACACCATATATTTT	CASSVDLSGNTIYF
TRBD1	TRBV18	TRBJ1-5	TGTGCCAGCTCACCCGGGACAGGGAAACAGCCCCAGCATTTT	CASSPGTGKQPQHF
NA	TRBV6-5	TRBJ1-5	TGTGCCCGCCACGGGAATAGCAATCAGCCCCAGCATTTT	CARHGNSNQPQHF
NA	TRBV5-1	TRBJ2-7	TGCGCCAGCAGCTTGGCCGCGGCATCTAACTACGAGCAGTACTTC	CASSLAAASNYEQYF
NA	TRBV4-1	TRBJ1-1	TGCGCCAGCAGCCAAGATAAATCGAACACTGAAGCTTTCTTT	CASSQDKSNTEAFF
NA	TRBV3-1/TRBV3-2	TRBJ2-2	TGTGCCAGCAGTCGGTCTAGAGCCGGGGAGCTGTTTTTT	CASSRSRAGELFF
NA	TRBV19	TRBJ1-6	TGTGCCAGTAGTATGGGTACTCAGCGAAATTCACCCCTCCACTTT	CASSMGTQRNSPLHF